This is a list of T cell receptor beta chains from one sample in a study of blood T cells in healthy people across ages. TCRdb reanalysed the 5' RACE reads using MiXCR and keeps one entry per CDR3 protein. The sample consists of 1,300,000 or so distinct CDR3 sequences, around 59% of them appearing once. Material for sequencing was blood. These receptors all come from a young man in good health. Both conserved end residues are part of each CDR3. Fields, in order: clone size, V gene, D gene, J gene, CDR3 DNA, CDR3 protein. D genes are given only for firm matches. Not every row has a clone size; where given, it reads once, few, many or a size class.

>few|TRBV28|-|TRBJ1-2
TGTGCCAGCAGTTTGCGCAGGGCCGACGGCTACACCTTC
CASSLRRADGYTF
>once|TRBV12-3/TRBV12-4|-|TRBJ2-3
TGTGCCAGCAGGATTGGAGATGCGCAGTATTTT
CASRIGDAQYF
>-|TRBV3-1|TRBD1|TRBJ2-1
TGTGCCAGCAGCCCTGGGGCAGGGGGTAATGAGCAGTTCTTC
CASSPGAGGNEQFF
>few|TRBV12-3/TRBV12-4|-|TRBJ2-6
TGTGCCAGCAGGCGTCCCGGGACAGGGGCCAACGTCCTGACTTTC
CASRRPGTGANVLTF
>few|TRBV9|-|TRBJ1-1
TGTGCCAGCAGCGAGGGTAGTTGGGGCACTGAAGCTTTCTTT
CASSEGSWGTEAFF
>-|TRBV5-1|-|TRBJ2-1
TGTGCCAGCAGCGAACCAAACGGTGAGCAGTTCTTC
CASSEPNGEQFF
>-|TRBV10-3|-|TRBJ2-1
TGTGCCATCAGTGGGGGATTCAACAATGAGCAGTTCTTC
CAISGGFNNEQFF
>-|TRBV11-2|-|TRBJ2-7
TGTGCCAGCAGCTTAGTGGGACCCCACGAGCAGTACTTC
CASSLVGPHEQYF
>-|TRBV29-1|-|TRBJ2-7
TGCAGCGTTGTAAGCCACCGCGAGCAGTACTTC
CSVVSHREQYF
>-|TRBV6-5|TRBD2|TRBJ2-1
TGTGCCAGCAGTCCCGGACTAGCGGATGAGCAGTTCTTC
CASSPGLADEQFF
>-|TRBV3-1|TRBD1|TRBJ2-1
TGTGCCAGCAGCCAAGATGCCGGGACAGGGGGCAGGAAGCAGTTCTTC
CASSQDAGTGGRKQFF
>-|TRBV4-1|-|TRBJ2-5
TGCGCCAGCAGCCAAGGACAGTACCAAGAGACCCAGTACTTC
CASSQGQYQETQYF
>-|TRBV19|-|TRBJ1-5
TGTGCAAGCGGGGCAGCCTTAAATCAGCCCCAGCATTTT
CASGAALNQPQHF
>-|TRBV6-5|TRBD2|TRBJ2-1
TGTGCCAGCAGTGTTCTAGCGGGGGGGCAGCAGTTCTTC
CASSVLAGGQQFF
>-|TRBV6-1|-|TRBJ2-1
TGTGCCAGCAGTGAACCCTACAGCTGGGAGCAGTTCTTC
CASSEPYSWEQFF
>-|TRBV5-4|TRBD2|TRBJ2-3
TGTGCCAGCAGCGACGGACTAGCCTCAGATACGCAGTATTTT
CASSDGLASDTQYF
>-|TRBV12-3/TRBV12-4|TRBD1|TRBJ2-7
TGTGCCAGCAGTTTCCGACAGGGGGCAGTCTACGAGCAGTACTTC
CASSFRQGAVYEQYF
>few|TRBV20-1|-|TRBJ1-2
TGCAGTGCTAGAATTGCCAGAGTTTACGCCTACACCTTC
CSARIARVYAYTF
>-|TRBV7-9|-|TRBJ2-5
TGTGCCAGCAGCTTAGTCGGGGCCAAACAAGAGACCCAGTACTTC
CASSLVGAKQETQYF
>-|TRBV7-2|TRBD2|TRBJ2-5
TGTGCCAGCAGCTTAAGCTTGGCGGGGGTCCCAGAGACCCAGTACTTC
CASSLSLAGVPETQYF
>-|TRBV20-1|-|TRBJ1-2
TGCAGTGCTGGGGGGCAGGAGGGCGGCTACACCTTC
CSAGGQEGGYTF
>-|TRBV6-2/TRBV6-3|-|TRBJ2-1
TGTGCCAGCCTGGACGGGGATGAGCAGTTCTTC
CASLDGDEQFF